Below, 19 T cell receptor beta chains from the same sample are listed, as sequenced in a study of blood T cell repertoires in COVID-19. Here immunoSEQ multiplex PCR was the method, and the copy in TCRdb shows in-frame clones only, minus some. This repertoire shows roughly 120,000 clones, over 75% found once; its top ten account for around 2.3%. The sequencing sample was made of peripheral blood. The source of these receptors is a man in his fifties or sixties with acute or convalescent COVID-19.

This clone was detected a few times. The DNA for the CDR3 is TGTGCCAGCAGCTCGGTCAACCGGGAAGAGACCCAGTACTTC. Its translation: CASSSVNREETQYF. The V gene is TRBV9, the J gene TRBJ2-5; D remains unclear. V lost 4 bases and J lost 3, with 13 bases in between. There are 14 residues in the CDR3. The germline V gene encodes CDR1 SGDLS and CDR2 YYNGEE.

The DNA of the CDR3 is TGTGCCAGCAGTTACTCGGCTAGCGGGGTACAAGAGACCCAGTACTTC. Translation gives CASSYSASGVQETQYF. The V and J genes are TRBV6-5 and TRBJ2-5; 9 bases map to TRBD2. The CDR3 loop spans 16 amino acids. J lost 2 bases, V lost 0 bases, and 4 bases had no gene match. In germline, CDR1 is MNHEY, CDR2 SVGAGI.

V is TRBV4-1 and J is TRBJ1-5; no definite D call. The V gene lost 4 bases and the J gene lost 1 base, with 5 bases spanning the gap. The CDR3 sequence is 13 residues long. Germline V gene lookup returns CDR1 MGHRA and CDR2 YSYEKL. In DNA, the CDR3 is TGCGCCAGCAGCCGAGGGAGCAATCAGCCCCAGCATTTT. Its protein is CASSRGSNQPQHF.

V and J are TRBV4-1 and TRBJ2-3; D unclear. V lost 5 bases and J lost 7, with 16 bases in between. Germline V gene sequence: CDR1 MGHRA, CDR2 YSYEKL. The CDR3 covers 14 residues. The CDR3 region is CASSGTDTLYTQYF. The CDR3 DNA follows: TGCGCCAGCAGCGGAACAGACACCTTGTATACGCAGTATTTT.

This rearrangement joins TRBV18 to TRBJ1-2, with no clear D. The germline gives CDR1 KGHSH, CDR2 LQKENI. V lost 3 bases to trimming and J lost 5 bases, with 10 bases between them. CDR3 size: 13 residues. The CDR3 coding sequence is TGTGCCAGCTCACCCGCGACTGAATATGGCTACACCTTC. The encoded protein is CASSPATEYGYTF.

The chain recombines TRBV19 with TRBJ2-1, with TRBD1 matching over 8 bases. V dropped 6 bases and J dropped 0; count of bases not matched to a gene: 7. CDR3 length equals 16 residues. The V gene's germline CDR1 is LNHDA and CDR2 SQIVND (reference sequence). CDR3 in amino acids: CASRPTGVGSYNEQFF. For the CDR3, the DNA is TGTGCCAGTAGGCCGACAGGGGTCGGCTCCTACAATGAGCAGTTCTTC.

This chain connects TRBV18 to TRBJ2-5; a weak D match, TRBD1 (6 bases). The CDR3 totals 14 residues. V lost 3 bases and J 0 bases, leaving 8 bases between the germline ends. Germline CDR1 and CDR2: KGHSH and LQKENI. Here the CDR3 reads CASSPGQNQETQYF. CDR3 nucleotide sequence: TGTGCCAGCTCACCCGGACAGAACCAAGAGACCCAGTACTTC.

This chain links TRBV11-2 with TRBJ2-2, with D hard to call. The CDR3 sequence is 13 residues long. CDR1 and CDR2 (germline): SGHAT, FQNNGV. Deletions cut 0 bases from V and 6 bases from J, with 5 bases between. The CDR3 DNA is TGTGCCAGCAGCTTAGAGAGGTCCGGGGAGCTGTTTTTT. Its translation: CASSLERSGELFF.

The chain joins TRBV11-3 to TRBJ2-2, with 15 bases identical to TRBD2. Losses at the gene ends were 3 bases for V and 7 bases for J; bases not matched to a gene: 6. CDR1 SGHNT and CDR2 YENEEA come from the germline V gene. CDR3 size: 17 residues. The CDR3 DNA is TGTGCCAGCAGCTTCGGACTAGCGGGGGGGCTTAACGGGGAGCTGTTTTTT. Residues: CASSFGLAGGLNGELFF.

This chain uses TRBV28 with TRBJ2-1, with 13 bases identical to TRBD2. Trimming took 6 bases from V and 1 from J; bases not matched to a gene: 9. Germline CDR1 and CDR2: MDHEN and SYDVKM. The CDR3 length is 18 residues. The CDR3 nucleotides are TGTGCCAGCAGACGGACTAGCGGGAGTTTGAGTTCCTACAATGAGCAGTTCTTC. This sequence encodes CASRRTSGSLSSYNEQFF.

V usage is TRBV27 and J usage is TRBJ1-2; possibly TRBD1 for D (6 bases). CDR1 and CDR2 (germline): MNHEY, SMNVEV (reference sequence). There are 14 residues in the CDR3. The germline V and J ends were trimmed by 4 bases and 4 bases, with 13 bases remaining between them. CDR3 in amino acids: CASSSDRRPYGYTF. The CDR3 nucleotides are TGTGCCAGCAGTTCCGACAGGCGGCCCTATGGCTACACCTTC.

The gene calls are TRBV4-1 and TRBJ2-1, with D maybe TRBD2 (5 bases). The CDR3 is 16 residues long. In germline, CDR1 is MGHRA, CDR2 YSYEKL. V was clipped by 2 bases and J by 2 bases, with 13 bases between them. CDR3 nucleotide sequence: TGCGCCAGCAGCCAATCTGACGGGGATACCTACAATGAGCAGTTCTTC. It yields the protein CASSQSDGDTYNEQFF.

The V gene is TRBV2, the J gene TRBJ1-6; D perhaps matches TRBD1 (5 bases). The CDR3 contains 16 residues. The germline CDR1 and CDR2 sequences are SNHLY and FYNNEI. V was cut by 5 bases and J by 0 bases, with 11 bases left in between. This CDR3 is CASSRDLYSYNSPLHF. The CDR3 DNA follows: TGTGCCAGCAGTCGGGACTTATACTCCTATAATTCACCCCTCCACTTT.

The chain is built from TRBV7-3 and TRBJ2-3, with 14 bases that match TRBD2. This CDR3 is built from 16 residues. In germline, CDR1 is SGHTA, CDR2 FQGTGA. With V trimmed by 5 bases and J by 1 base, 2 bases remained unmatched. CDR3 in amino acids: CASSMGLAGGTDTQYF. CDR3 DNA: TGTGCCAGCAGCATGGGACTAGCGGGAGGCACAGATACGCAGTATTTT.

The chain carries TRBV6-5 and TRBJ2-1; 7 bases match TRBD2. This CDR3 has 14 amino acids. Germline V gene data show CDR1 as MNHEY and CDR2 as SVGAGI. V dropped 1 base and J dropped 4; count of bases not matched to a gene: 1. The CDR3 reads CASSYWRGYNEQFF. As DNA, the CDR3 is TGTGCCAGCAGTTACTGGCGGGGGTACAATGAGCAGTTCTTC.

This sequence joins TRBV2 and TRBJ1-1; D call uncertain. Germline CDR1 SNHLY, CDR2 FYNNEI. V shed 7 bases and J shed 5 bases, with 11 bases lying between them. CDR3 length equals 12 residues. CDR3 region: CASKRGGTEAFF. CDR3 nucleotides: TGTGCCAGCAAGCGGGGAGGTACTGAAGCTTTCTTT.

This clone was recorded a few times. The V call is TRBV27, the J call TRBJ2-1; a weak D match, TRBD2 (6 bases). V lost 1 base and J 6 bases, leaving 13 bases between the germline ends. This CDR3 contains 15 residues. The germline gives CDR1 MNHEY, CDR2 SMNVEV (reference sequence). In nucleotides, the CDR3 is TGTGCCAGCAGTTTATGGACTACCCTTGGCAATGAGCAGTTCTTC. As protein: CASSLWTTLGNEQFF.

The CDR3 sequence is CASTTWVQGGEPQHF. CDR3 nucleotide sequence: TGTGCCAGCACTACATGGGTACAGGGGGGTGAGCCCCAGCATTTT. The rearrangement joins TRBV28 to TRBJ1-5, with 8 nucleotides matching TRBD1. The CDR3 consists of 15 residues. Germline loops: CDR1 MDHEN, CDR2 SYDVKM. After removal of 7 bases from V and 8 bases from J, the junction contained 13 bases not matched to a gene.

The genes are TRBV4-1 and TRBJ1-4; D is perhaps TRBD1 (5 bases). Trimming shortened V by 0 bases and J by 6 bases, and 17 bases separated the two germline ends. The germline V gene encodes CDR1 MGHRA and CDR2 YSYEKL. This CDR3 has 17 amino acids. Here the CDR3 DNA reads TGCGCCAGCAGCCAAGAGGTGATGGGGGGTCGAGATGAAAAACTGTTTTTT. Protein product: CASSQEVMGGRDEKLFF.